This passage covers 6 T cell receptor beta chains from one sample sequenced in a study of OX40 agonist ivuxolimab in advanced cancers. Profiling relied on immunoSEQ multiplex PCR, and the TCRdb table lists in-frame clones only, not all of them. The sample includes fewer than 85,000 clones, approximately 87% of them seen just once. This specimen was CD4+ or CD8+ T cells sorted from blood, taken in a trial of the OX40 agonist ivuxolimab. The receptors come from an adult with an advanced solid tumor such as melanoma, head and neck, liver or kidney cancer.

The chain employs TRBV2 and TRBJ2-1; the D gene could be TRBD1 or TRBD2 (5 bases each). CDR3 length: 13 amino acids. V lost 7 bases, J lost 12 bases, and 19 bases lay in between. Germline loops: CDR1 SNHLY, CDR2 FYNNEI. The CDR3 here is CASNFDGTASQFF. The CDR3 nucleotides read TGTGCCAGCAACTTTGACGGGACCGCTTCGCAGTTCTTC. Looking up the rest from reference TRBV2 and TRBJ2-1 gives the full variable domain: EPEVTQTPSHQVTQMGQEVILRCVPISNHLYFYWYRQILGQKVEFLVSFYNNEISEKSEIFDDQFSVERPDGSNFTLKIRSTKLEDSAMYFCASNFDGTASQFFGPGTRLTVL.

V gene TRBV18 combines with J gene TRBJ2-3; TRBD1 is a possible D gene (5 bases). Germline V gene data show CDR1 as KGHSH and CDR2 as LQKENI. V dropped 0 bases and J dropped 3 bases, with 13 bases sitting between them. This CDR3 has 16 amino acids. As DNA, the CDR3 is TGTGCCAGCTCACCACCGGCTCAGGGTAGGACAGATACGCAGTATTTT. As protein: CASSPPAQGRTDTQYF.

This clone was seen a handful of times. This chain connects TRBV14 to TRBJ1-6; no clear D gene. The CDR3 has 14 amino acids. Germline V lookup: CDR1 SGHDN, CDR2 FVKESK. The germline V and J ends were trimmed by 1 base and 7 bases, with 8 bases remaining between them. CDR3 loop: CASSQAGWNSPLHF. The CDR3 DNA reads TGTGCCAGCAGCCAAGCGGGATGGAATTCACCCCTCCACTTT.

The V and J genes are TRBV9 and TRBJ2-7; 8 nucleotides agree with TRBD1. V trimming: 4 bases; J trimming: 4 bases; junction bases outside the gene matches: 10. The CDR3 extends over 15 amino acids. CDR1 and CDR2 from the germline V gene are SGDLS and YYNGEE. In DNA form, the CDR3 reads TGTGCCAGCAGCTTGAACGCAGGGGGCGCATACGAGCAGTACTTC. Its protein is CASSLNAGGAYEQYF. Variable domain in full (rest from reference TRBV9 and TRBJ2-7): DSGVTQTPKHLITATGQRVTLRCSPRSGDLSVYWYQQSLDQGLQFLIQYYNGEERAKGNILERFSAQQFPDLHSELNLSSLELGDSALYFCASSLNAGGAYEQYFGPGTRLTVT.

The rearrangement uses TRBV12-5 and TRBJ2-7, with D perhaps TRBD1 (6 bases). V lost 3 bases and J 0 bases, leaving 9 bases between the germline ends. Germline V CDR1 and CDR2: LGHNT, FRNRAP. The CDR3 extends over 14 amino acids. The CDR3 is CASGLDRSSYEQYF. The CDR3 nucleotides read TGTGCTAGTGGTTTAGACAGGAGCTCCTACGAGCAGTACTTC. Looking up the rest from reference TRBV12-5 and TRBJ2-7 gives the full variable domain: DARVTQTPRHKVTEMGQEVTMRCQPILGHNTVFWYRQTMMQGLELLAYFRNRAPLDDSGMPKDRFSAEMPDATLATLKIQPSEPRDSAVYFCASGLDRSSYEQYFGPGTRLTVT.

The chain carries TRBV10-3 and TRBJ2-2; D is possibly TRBD2 (6 bases). The ends were cut back, 6 bases at V and 0 bases at J, with 8 bases in the middle. The CDR3 covers 14 residues. Germline CDR1 reads ENHRY; CDR2 reads SYGVKD. The CDR3, as DNA: TGTGCCATCAGAAGGGAGGCGAACACCGGGGAGCTGTTTTTT. Protein product: CAIRREANTGELFF.